These 24 T cell receptor beta chains were sequenced from one sample in a study of blood T cells in healthy people across ages. A sample-barcoded 5' primer and a J-beta primer mix were used in a second PCR of roughly 6 to 11 cycles. TCRdb reprocessed the 5' RACE reads with MiXCR, giving one entry per CDR3 protein. Found here are about a million distinct CDR3 sequences, roughly half of them singletons; the top ten hold 20% to 25%. The sample taken for sequencing was blood. These receptors came from an older woman in good health.

In this sample, this clonotype turned up once. V and J are TRBV7-9 and TRBJ2-1; 9 bases align to TRBD1. CDR3 length: 17 amino acids. Germline CDR1 reads SEHNR; CDR2 reads FQNEAQ (reference sequence). V shed 5 bases, J shed 5 bases, and the junction held 13 bases outside the gene matches. CDR3 region: CASSDTGTGRGHNEQFF. CDR3 nucleotides: TGTGCCAGCAGCGACACCGGGACAGGGAGGGGACACAATGAGCAGTTCTTC.

This clonotype was counted only a few times. This sequence joins TRBV24-1 and TRBJ2-3; 8 nucleotides align to TRBD1. V lost 10 bases, J lost 1 base, and 6 bases stayed unmatched. The CDR3 is made up of 14 amino acids. Looked up from germline, CDR1 is KGHDR and CDR2 is SFDVKD. The CDR3 here is CATSPGQGTDTQYF. The DNA of the CDR3 is TGTGCCACTTCCCCGGGACAGGGCACAGATACGCAGTATTTT.

Comments on this clonotype: At one end, the junction sequence differs from germline, possibly due to a read error. This sequence joins TRBV5-1 and TRBJ2-7, with 8 bases matching TRBD1. Per the germline V gene, CDR1 is SGHRS and CDR2 is YFSETQ. CDR3 length equals 14 residues. For the CDR3, the DNA is TGCGTCAGCAGCTTGGACAGGGCCATCGACGAGCAGTACTTC. Its protein is CVSSLDRAIDEQYF.

This clonotype was recorded a few times. The V call is TRBV20-1, the J call TRBJ2-1; unclear D gene. This CDR3 is 13 amino acids long. Germline V CDR1 and CDR2: DFQATT, SNEGSKA (reference sequence). Trimming removed 2 bases from V and 3 bases from J, with 8 bases in between. CDR3 in amino acids: CSARPTGYNEQFF. CDR3 DNA: TGCAGTGCTAGACCGACTGGCTACAATGAGCAGTTCTTC.

The V and J genes are TRBV4-1 and TRBJ1-1, with a tentative D call TRBD1 (5 bases). The germline V and J ends were trimmed by 1 base and 7 bases, with 10 bases remaining between them. From germline, CDR1 is MGHRA and CDR2 YSYEKL. The CDR3 covers 13 residues. The CDR3 DNA reads as TGCGCCAGCAGCCAAGGGGCAGGGTTTGAAGCTTTCTTT. As protein: CASSQGAGFEAFF.

The table lists this clonotype with a few counts. This chain connects TRBV20-1 to TRBJ1-6; no clear D gene. Trimming stripped 0 bases from V and 0 bases from J, with 12 bases between. The length of the CDR3 is 17 residues. In germline, CDR1 is DFQATT, CDR2 SNEGSKA (reference sequence). CDR3 sequence reads: CSARDLGRSSYNSPLHF. CDR3 DNA: TGCAGTGCTAGAGATTTAGGACGGAGCTCCTATAATTCACCCCTCCACTTT.

A few counts support this clonotype. The chain uses TRBV12-3 or TRBV12-4 and TRBJ1-5, with D unresolved. Trimming left V 5 bases short and J 2 bases short, with 13 bases between. The CDR3 runs 15 residues. The CDR3 DNA reads TGTGCCAGCAGTCAGAGCGCAACTCGCAATCAGCCCCAGCATTTT. It translates to CASSQSATRNQPQHF.

The V call is TRBV29-1, the J call TRBJ1-1; D call uncertain. Germline-derived CDR1 and CDR2 are SQVTM and ANQGSEA. Trimming pared 6 bases from V and 0 bases from J, leaving 8 bases between. This CDR3 has 12 residues. CDR3 coding DNA: TGCAGCGTCGGGTCCCTGAACACTGAAGCTTTCTTT. Translating gives CSVGSLNTEAFF.

The rearrangement uses TRBV28 and TRBJ2-3; 7 nucleotides match TRBD2. The CDR3 runs 16 residues. The V and J ends lost 4 bases and 4 bases, in that order; junction bases with no gene match: 11. The germline V gene encodes CDR1 MDHEN and CDR2 SYDVKM. For the CDR3, the DNA is TGTGCCAGCAGTTCGAGCGGGACCCCCCTCGCAGATACGCAGTATTTT. Translating it yields CASSSSGTPLADTQYF. The whole variable domain, filled in from reference TRBV28 and TRBJ2-3, reads DVKVTQSSRYLVKRTGEKVFLECVQDMDHENMFWYRQDPGLGLRLIYFSYDVKMKEKGDIPEGYSVSREKKERFSLILESASTNQTSMYLCASSSSGTPLADTQYFGPGTRLTVL.

In this sample, this clonotype turned up a few times. The chain employs TRBV20-1 and TRBJ2-5, with unresolved D. Germline V lookup: CDR1 DFQATT, CDR2 SNEGSKA (reference sequence). The CDR3 consists of 16 residues. V was clipped by 3 bases and J by 2 bases, with 19 bases between them. CDR3 DNA sequence: TGCAGTGCTAGGCCCCTAGGTAAGGGCCATCAAGAGACCCAGTACTTC. Translated, it gives CSARPLGKGHQETQYF.

The sample holds a few counts of this clonotype. J is TRBJ2-7 and V is TRBV4-1, with TRBD2 identical over 8 bases. CDR1 is MGHRA, CDR2 YSYEKL, per germline. Trimming removed 1 base from V and 2 bases from J; junction bases left unmatched: 4. CDR3 size: 15 residues. CDR3 protein: CASSQGGTSAYEQYF. As DNA, the CDR3 is TGCGCCAGCAGCCAAGGCGGGACTAGTGCCTACGAGCAGTACTTC.

The V call is TRBV2, the J call TRBJ2-3; TRBD1 agrees at 8 bases. Trimming took 4 bases from V and 2 from J; bases not matched to a gene: 5. CDR1 is SNHLY and CDR2 is FYNNEI in the germline V gene. The CDR3 consists of 15 residues. The CDR3 is CASSAGQGDTDTQYF. The CDR3 nucleotides read TGTGCCAGCAGTGCTGGACAGGGAGACACAGATACGCAGTATTTT. Looking up the rest from reference TRBV2 and TRBJ2-3 gives the full variable domain: EPEVTQTPSHQVTQMGQEVILRCVPISNHLYFYWYRQILGQKVEFLVSFYNNEISEKSEIFDDQFSVERPDGSNFTLKIRSTKLEDSAMYFCASSAGQGDTDTQYFGPGTRLTVL.

This clonotype was seen a few times. This chain joins TRBV6-6 and TRBJ2-1; 8 bases match TRBD2. The CDR3 runs to 14 residues. CDR1 is MNHNY and CDR2 is SVGAGI in the germline V gene (reference sequence). Unmatched junction bases numbered 4, after V lost 2 bases and J lost 7 bases. The CDR3 DNA reads TGTGCCAGCAGTTACGGTCCTAGCGGGAATGAGCAGTTCTTC. Its translation is CASSYGPSGNEQFF.

The rearrangement links TRBV7-2 to TRBJ1-5; a possible D gene is TRBD1 (5 bases). V lost 5 bases and J lost 3, with 17 bases in between. The germline gives CDR1 SGHTA, CDR2 FQGNSA. The CDR3 consists of 16 residues. The CDR3 region is CASSPRGGSTNQPQHF. The CDR3 DNA is TGTGCCAGCAGCCCCCGTGGGGGGAGTACCAATCAGCCCCAGCATTTT. Drawing the rest from reference TRBV7-2 and TRBJ1-5, the complete variable domain is GAGVSQSPSNKVTEKGKDVELRCDPISGHTALYWYRQSLGQGLEFLIYFQGNSAPDKSGLPSDRFSAERTGGSVSTLTIQRTQQEDSAVYLCASSPRGGSTNQPQHFGDGTRLSIL.

This clonotype was seen a handful of times. The chain is built from TRBV11-2 and TRBJ2-3, with a possible D match to TRBD2 (6 bases). The V and J ends lost 5 bases and 3 bases respectively, with 15 bases between them. The CDR3 runs to 15 residues. The germline gives CDR1 SGHAT, CDR2 FQNNGV. The CDR3 nucleotides are TGTGCCAGCAGCGCCCCTGGAGGGCCGACAGATACGCAGTATTTT. The encoded protein is CASSAPGGPTDTQYF. The entire variable domain, with the rest obtained from reference TRBV11-2 and TRBJ2-3, is as follows: EAGVAQSPRYKIIEKRQSVAFWCNPISGHATLYWYQQILGQGPKLLIQFQNNGVVDDSQLPKDRFSAERLKGVDSTLKIQPAKLEDSAVYLCASSAPGGPTDTQYFGPGTRLTVL.

The chain has TRBV10-3 and TRBJ2-2, with a possible D match to TRBD2 (5 bases). This CDR3 region has 13 residues. Looked up from germline, CDR1 is ENHRY and CDR2 is SYGVKD. V lost 8 bases to trimming and J lost 3 bases, with 10 bases between them. The CDR3 loop reads CAIGGSYTGELFF. For the CDR3, the DNA is TGTGCCATCGGAGGTTCTTACACCGGGGAGCTGTTTTTT.

The CDR3 region is CASKREGRAGQPQHF. The DNA of the CDR3 is TGTGCCAGCAAACGTGAGGGACGGGCTGGTCAGCCCCAGCATTTT. The chain couples TRBV27 to TRBJ1-5; D is possibly TRBD1 (5 bases). The CDR3 loop spans 15 amino acids. Germline V gene data show CDR1 as MNHEY and CDR2 as SMNVEV (reference sequence). V lost 7 bases, J lost 6 bases, and 19 bases lay in between.

The chain carries TRBV28 and TRBJ2-7; possible D gene TRBD2, 5 bases. Germline V gene lookup returns CDR1 MDHEN and CDR2 SYDVKM. Trimming took 6 bases from V and 7 from J, leaving 13 bases between them. The CDR3 contains 12 residues. CDR3 sequence (DNA): TGTGCCAGCAGCACGGTCCCGGGGGAGCAGTACTTC. Translated: CASSTVPGEQYF.

The V and J genes are TRBV5-1 and TRBJ2-2, with TRBD1 matching 8 bases. Losses at the gene ends were 2 bases for V and 5 bases for J; bases not matched to a gene: 5. This CDR3 has 15 residues. Germline assignment: CDR1 SGHRS and CDR2 YFSETQ. The CDR3 spells CASSFGQGGTGELFF. The CDR3 DNA reads TGCGCCAGCAGCTTTGGACAGGGAGGTACCGGGGAGCTGTTTTTT.

CDR3 residues: CSASAVQETQYF. CDR3 bases: TGCAGTGCTAGTGCGGTTCAAGAGACCCAGTACTTC. V usage is TRBV20-1 and J usage is TRBJ2-5; the D is unclear. V was cut by 3 bases and J by 2 bases, with 7 bases left in between. The CDR3 is 12 residues long. The germline V gene encodes CDR1 DFQATT and CDR2 SNEGSKA (reference sequence).

This chain uses TRBV5-1 with TRBJ2-2; TRBD1 agrees at 9 bases. There are 19 residues in the CDR3. Trimming at V came to 4 bases and at J to 2 bases, leaving 15 bases not matched to a gene. Per the germline V gene, CDR1 is SGHRS and CDR2 is YFSETQ. The CDR3 DNA sequence: TGCGCCAGCAGCAGGCAGACAGGGGGAGTCTGGATTAACACCGGGGAGCTGTTTTTT. Its translation is CASSRQTGGVWINTGELFF.

J is TRBJ2-2 and V is TRBV7-2; TRBD1 might be the D (6 bases). V was cut by 5 bases and J by 4 bases, with 17 bases left in between. There are 16 residues in the CDR3. CDR1 SGHTA and CDR2 FQGNSA come from the germline V gene. The chain's CDR3 is CASSRRTAPGTGELFF. The CDR3 DNA reads TGTGCCAGCAGCCGTAGGACAGCACCGGGCACCGGGGAGCTGTTTTTT.

The chain is built from TRBV7-7 and TRBJ1-1; no reliable D call. Germline values: CDR1 SSHAT, CDR2 FNYEAQ (reference sequence). V gave up 2 bases and J gave up 3 bases, with 7 bases separating them. The CDR3 runs 13 residues. CDR3 coding DNA: TGTGCCAGCAGCTTATTCCGAGACACTGAAGCTTTCTTT. Encoded protein: CASSLFRDTEAFF. The variable domain in full, completed from reference TRBV7-7 and TRBJ1-1, reads GAGVSQSPRYKVTKRGQDVTLRCDPISSHATLYWYQQALGQGPEFLTYFNYEAQPDKSGLPSDRFSAERPEGSISTLTIQRTEQRDSAMYRCASSLFRDTEAFFGQGTRLTVV.

This clonotype was found a few times. V gene TRBV7-6 combines with J gene TRBJ1-5; D ambiguous. Trimming took off 11 bases at V and 7 bases at J, with 9 bases between the two ends. The germline gives CDR1 SGHVS, CDR2 FNYEAQ. The CDR3 spans 10 residues. CDR3 protein: CALRLQPQHF. The CDR3 region has the DNA TGTGCCCTGCGGCTACAGCCCCAGCATTTT.